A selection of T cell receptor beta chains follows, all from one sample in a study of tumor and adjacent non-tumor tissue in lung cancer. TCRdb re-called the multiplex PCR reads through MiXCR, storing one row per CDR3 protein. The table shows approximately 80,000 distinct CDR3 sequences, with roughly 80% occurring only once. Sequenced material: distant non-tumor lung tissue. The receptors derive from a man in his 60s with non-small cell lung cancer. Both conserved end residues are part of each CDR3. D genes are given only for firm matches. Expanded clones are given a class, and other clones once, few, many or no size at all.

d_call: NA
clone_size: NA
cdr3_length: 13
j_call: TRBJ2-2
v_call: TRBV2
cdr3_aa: CASSVTLTEELFF
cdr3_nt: TGTGCCAGCAGTGTCACACTCACCGAGGAGCTGTTTTTT

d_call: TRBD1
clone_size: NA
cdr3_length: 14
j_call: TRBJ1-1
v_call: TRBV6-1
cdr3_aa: CASCEDRGATEAFF
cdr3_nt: TGTGCCAGCTGTGAAGACAGGGGAGCCACTGAAGCTTTCTTT

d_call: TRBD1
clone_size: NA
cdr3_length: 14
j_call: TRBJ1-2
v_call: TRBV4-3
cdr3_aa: CASSQKQGNYAYTF
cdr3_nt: TGCGCCAGCAGCCAAAAACAGGGGAACTATGCCTACACCTTC

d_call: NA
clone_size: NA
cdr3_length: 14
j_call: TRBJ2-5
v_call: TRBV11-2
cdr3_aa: CTSNSVQVLETQYF
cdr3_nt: TGTACCAGCAACTCCGTACAGGTTCTGGAGACCCAGTACTTC

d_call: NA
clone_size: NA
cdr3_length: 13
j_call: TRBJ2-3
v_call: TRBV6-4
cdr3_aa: CASNDSSRDTQYF
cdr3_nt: TGTGCCAGCAATGACTCCAGCAGAGATACGCAGTATTTT

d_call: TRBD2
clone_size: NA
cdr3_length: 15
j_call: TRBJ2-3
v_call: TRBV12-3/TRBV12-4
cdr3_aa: CASTGNSGDTDAQYF
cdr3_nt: TGTGCCAGCACAGGGAATAGCGGGGACACAGATGCGCAGTATTTT

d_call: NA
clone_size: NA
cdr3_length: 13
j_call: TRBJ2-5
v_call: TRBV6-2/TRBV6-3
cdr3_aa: CASSYSPKETQYF
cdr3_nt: TGTGCCAGCAGTTACTCACCAAAAGAGACCCAGTATTTC

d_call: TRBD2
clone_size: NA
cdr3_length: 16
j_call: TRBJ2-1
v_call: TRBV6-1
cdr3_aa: CASRQELAGVTGEQFF
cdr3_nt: TGTGCCAGCAGGCAGGAACTAGCGGGAGTCACGGGTGAGCAGTTTTTC

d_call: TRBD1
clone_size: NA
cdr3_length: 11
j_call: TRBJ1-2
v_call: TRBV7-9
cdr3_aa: CASSQGVDYTF
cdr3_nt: TGTGCCAGCAGCCAGGGGGTAGACTACACCTTC

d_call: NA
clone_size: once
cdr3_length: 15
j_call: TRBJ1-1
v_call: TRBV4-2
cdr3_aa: CASSQEVWRRLLAFF
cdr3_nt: TGTGCCAGCAGCCAAGAGGTCTGGCGGCGACTGTTGGCTTTCTTT

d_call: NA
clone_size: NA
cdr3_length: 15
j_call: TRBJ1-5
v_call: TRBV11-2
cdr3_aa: CASSTGHDSKQPQHF
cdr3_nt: TGTGCCAGCAGCACAGGACATGATAGCAAACAGCCCCAGCATTTT

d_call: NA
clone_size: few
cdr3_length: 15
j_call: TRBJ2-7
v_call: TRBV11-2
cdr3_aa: CASSLASSDSYEQYF
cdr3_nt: TGTGCCAGCAGCTTAGCTTCTAGCGACTCCTACGAGCAGTACTTC

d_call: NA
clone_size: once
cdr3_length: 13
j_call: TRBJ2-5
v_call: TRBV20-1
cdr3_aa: CSARNKTVQTQYF
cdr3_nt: TGCAGTGCTAGAAATAAGACAGTGCAGACCCAGTACTTC

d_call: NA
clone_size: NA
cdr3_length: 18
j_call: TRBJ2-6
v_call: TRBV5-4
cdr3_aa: CASSDVQGPPSGANVLTF
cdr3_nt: TGTGCCAGCAGTGATGTACAGGGTCCACCGTCTGGGGCCAACGTCCTAACTTTC

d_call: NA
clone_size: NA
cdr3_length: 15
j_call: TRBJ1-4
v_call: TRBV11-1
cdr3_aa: CASSGGSSRGEELFF
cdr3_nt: TGTGCCAGCAGTGGTGGTTCCTCCCGAGGTGAAGAACTATTTTTT

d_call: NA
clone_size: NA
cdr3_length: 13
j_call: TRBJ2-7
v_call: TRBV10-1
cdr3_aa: CASRGRRACEQYF
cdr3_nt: TGCGCCAGCAGGGGACGGAGGGCATGCGAGCAGTACTTC

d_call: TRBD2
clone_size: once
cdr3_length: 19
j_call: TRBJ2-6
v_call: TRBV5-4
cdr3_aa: CASSLVASGSLPGANVLTF
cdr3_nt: TGTGCCAGCAGCTTGGTAGCTAGCGGGAGCCTTCCTGGGGCCAACGTCCTGACTTTC

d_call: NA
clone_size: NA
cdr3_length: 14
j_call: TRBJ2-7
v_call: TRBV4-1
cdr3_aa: CASRVGPGTYEQYF
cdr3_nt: TGCGCCAGCAGAGTGGGTCCAGGAACCTACGAGCAGTACTTC

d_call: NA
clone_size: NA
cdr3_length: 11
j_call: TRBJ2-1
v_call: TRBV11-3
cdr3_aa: CASGLREPQFF
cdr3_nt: TGTGCCAGCGGCCTCCGGGAGCCGCAGTTCTTC

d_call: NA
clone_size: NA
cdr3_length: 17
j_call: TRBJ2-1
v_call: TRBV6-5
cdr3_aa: CTSSYSYSPSSYNDQLF
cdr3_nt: TGTACCAGCAGTTACTCGTACAGTCCGAGCTCCTACAATGATCAGCTCTTC

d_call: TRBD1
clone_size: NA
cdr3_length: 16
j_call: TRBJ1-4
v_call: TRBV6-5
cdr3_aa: CASSERTGRTNGKLLF
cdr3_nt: TGTGCCAGCAGTGAGCGGACAGGGCGGACTAATGGAAAACTGTTATTT

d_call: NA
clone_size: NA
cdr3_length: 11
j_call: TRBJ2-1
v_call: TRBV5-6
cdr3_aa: CVSSRGGEQFF
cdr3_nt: TGTGTCAGCAGTCGCGGAGGTGAGCAGTTCTTC

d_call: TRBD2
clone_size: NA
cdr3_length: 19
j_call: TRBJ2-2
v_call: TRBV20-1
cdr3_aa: CCAYHPGSSGRTVSGELFF
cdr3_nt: TGCTGTGCTTATCACCCCGGGTCTAGCGGGAGGACCGTGTCCGGGGAGCTGTTTTTT

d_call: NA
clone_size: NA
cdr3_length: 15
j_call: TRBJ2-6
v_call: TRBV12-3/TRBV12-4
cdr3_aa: CVSRGLYLEANFLTF
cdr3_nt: TGTGTCAGCAGGGGACTTTATCTTGAAGCCAACTTCCTGACTTTC

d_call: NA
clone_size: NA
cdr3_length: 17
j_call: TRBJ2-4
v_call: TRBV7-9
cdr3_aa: CTSSFEAGGDRKNIQYF
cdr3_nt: TGTACCAGCAGCTTCGAGGCTGGCGGGGACCGGAAAAACATTCAGTACTTC

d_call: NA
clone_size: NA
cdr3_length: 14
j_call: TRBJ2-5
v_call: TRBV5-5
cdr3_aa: CASSSYRTEETLYF
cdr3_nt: TGTGCCAGCAGCTCCTATAGGACCGAGGAGACCCTGTACTTC

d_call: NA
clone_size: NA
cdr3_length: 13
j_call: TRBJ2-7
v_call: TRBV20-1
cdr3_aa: CSAREEGHYEQYF
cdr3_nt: TGTAGTGCTAGAGAAGAGGGACACTACGAGCAGTACTTC

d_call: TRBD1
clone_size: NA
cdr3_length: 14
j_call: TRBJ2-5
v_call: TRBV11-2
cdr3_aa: CASSYGQVLETQYF
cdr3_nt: TGTGCCAGCAGCTACGGACAGGTCCTGGAGACCCAATACTTC

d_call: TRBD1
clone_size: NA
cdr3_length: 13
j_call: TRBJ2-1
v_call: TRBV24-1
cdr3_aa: CVTNVRGHNEQFF
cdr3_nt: TGTGTCACCAACGTCAGGGGGCACAATGAGCAGTTTTTC

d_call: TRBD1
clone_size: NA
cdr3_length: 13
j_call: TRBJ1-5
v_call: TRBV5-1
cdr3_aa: CAGSLRQGQPQHF
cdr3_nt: TGCGCCGGCAGCTTGCGACAGGGTCAGCCCCAGCATTTT

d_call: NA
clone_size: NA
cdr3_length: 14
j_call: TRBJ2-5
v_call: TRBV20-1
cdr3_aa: CTARPPGIEETQYF
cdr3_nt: TGCACTGCTCGACCTCCCGGAATAGAGGAGACCCAGTACTTC

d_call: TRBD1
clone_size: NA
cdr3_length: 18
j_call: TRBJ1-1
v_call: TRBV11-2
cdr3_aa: CASSMENRQGPLNTEAFF
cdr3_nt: TGTGCCAGTAGCATGGAAAATAGACAGGGGCCCTTGAACACTGAAGCTTTCTTT

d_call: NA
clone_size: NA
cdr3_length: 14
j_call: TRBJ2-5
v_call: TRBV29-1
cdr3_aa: CSVDVLAWGETQYF
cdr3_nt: TGCAGCGTTGATGTACTAGCATGGGGCGAGACCCAGTACTTC

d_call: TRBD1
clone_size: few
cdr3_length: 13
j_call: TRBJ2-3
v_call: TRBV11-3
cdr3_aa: CAGSFQGADTWYF
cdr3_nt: TGTGCCGGCAGCTTTCAGGGGGCAGATACGTGGTATTTT

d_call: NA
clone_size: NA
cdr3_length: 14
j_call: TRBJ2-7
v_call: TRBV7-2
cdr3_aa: CASSLASMGYEQYF
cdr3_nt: TGTGCCAGCAGCTTGGCCAGTATGGGCTACGAGCAGTACTTC

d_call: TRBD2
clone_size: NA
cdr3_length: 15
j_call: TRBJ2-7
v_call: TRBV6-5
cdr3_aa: CVSGNGGVTLYEQYF
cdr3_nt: TGTGTCAGCGGCAATGGGGGGGTCACTCTCTACGAGCAGTACTTC

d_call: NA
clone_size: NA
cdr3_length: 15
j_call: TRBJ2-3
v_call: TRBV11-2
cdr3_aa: CASSFDILGTDTQYF
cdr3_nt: TGTGCCAGCAGCTTCGACATCTTGGGCACAGATACGCAGTATTTT